The 3 T cell receptor beta chains reported below all come from one sample, sequenced in a study of CD8 T cells in Susac syndrome. With random hexamers, roughly 0.5 to 1 ug RNA was reverse transcribed. TCRdb re-derived calls from the immunoSEQ multiplex PCR reads in MiXCR, one entry per CDR3 protein. The sample has around 150,000 distinct CDR3 sequences, around 94% seen once; the top ten hold 0.09% to 0.1%. Sequenced material: CD4+ T cells from PBMCs. The receptors originated from a human donor with multiple sclerosis.

The gene calls are TRBV7-2 and TRBJ1-2, with 8 bases matching TRBD1. The CDR3 is 13 residues long. The ends lost 5 bases at V and 8 bases at J; junction bases unmatched: 7. Germline V gives CDR1 SGHTA, CDR2 FQGNSA. CDR3 residues: CASSPDRAGGYTF. The CDR3 region has the DNA TGTGCCAGCAGCCCGGACAGGGCCGGCGGCTACACCTTC. The full variable domain, completed using reference TRBV7-2 and TRBJ1-2, is GAGVSQSPSNKVTEKGKDVELRCDPISGHTALYWYRQSLGQGLEFLIYFQGNSAPDKSGLPSDRFSAERTGGSVSTLTIQRTQQEDSAVYLCASSPDRAGGYTFGSGTRLTVV.

V gene TRBV9 combines with J gene TRBJ1-1; D ambiguous. Germline V gene lookup returns CDR1 SGDLS and CDR2 YYNGEE. The CDR3 extends over 13 amino acids. V was trimmed by 4 bases and J by 8 bases, leaving 15 bases between them. The DNA of the CDR3 is TGTGCCAGCAGCACCGACCATCTGGGGGAAGCTTTCTTT. Its translation is CASSTDHLGEAFF.

The chain combines TRBV5-4 with TRBJ1-4; D is possibly TRBD1 (5 bases). V was trimmed by 0 bases and J by 8 bases, leaving 11 bases between them. Germline V gene lookup returns CDR1 SGHNT and CDR2 YYREEE (reference sequence). CDR3 length: 14 amino acids. The CDR3 DNA follows: TGTGCCAGCAGCTTGGCGGGGGTACGGGAAAAACTGTTTTTT. It codes for CASSLAGVREKLFF.